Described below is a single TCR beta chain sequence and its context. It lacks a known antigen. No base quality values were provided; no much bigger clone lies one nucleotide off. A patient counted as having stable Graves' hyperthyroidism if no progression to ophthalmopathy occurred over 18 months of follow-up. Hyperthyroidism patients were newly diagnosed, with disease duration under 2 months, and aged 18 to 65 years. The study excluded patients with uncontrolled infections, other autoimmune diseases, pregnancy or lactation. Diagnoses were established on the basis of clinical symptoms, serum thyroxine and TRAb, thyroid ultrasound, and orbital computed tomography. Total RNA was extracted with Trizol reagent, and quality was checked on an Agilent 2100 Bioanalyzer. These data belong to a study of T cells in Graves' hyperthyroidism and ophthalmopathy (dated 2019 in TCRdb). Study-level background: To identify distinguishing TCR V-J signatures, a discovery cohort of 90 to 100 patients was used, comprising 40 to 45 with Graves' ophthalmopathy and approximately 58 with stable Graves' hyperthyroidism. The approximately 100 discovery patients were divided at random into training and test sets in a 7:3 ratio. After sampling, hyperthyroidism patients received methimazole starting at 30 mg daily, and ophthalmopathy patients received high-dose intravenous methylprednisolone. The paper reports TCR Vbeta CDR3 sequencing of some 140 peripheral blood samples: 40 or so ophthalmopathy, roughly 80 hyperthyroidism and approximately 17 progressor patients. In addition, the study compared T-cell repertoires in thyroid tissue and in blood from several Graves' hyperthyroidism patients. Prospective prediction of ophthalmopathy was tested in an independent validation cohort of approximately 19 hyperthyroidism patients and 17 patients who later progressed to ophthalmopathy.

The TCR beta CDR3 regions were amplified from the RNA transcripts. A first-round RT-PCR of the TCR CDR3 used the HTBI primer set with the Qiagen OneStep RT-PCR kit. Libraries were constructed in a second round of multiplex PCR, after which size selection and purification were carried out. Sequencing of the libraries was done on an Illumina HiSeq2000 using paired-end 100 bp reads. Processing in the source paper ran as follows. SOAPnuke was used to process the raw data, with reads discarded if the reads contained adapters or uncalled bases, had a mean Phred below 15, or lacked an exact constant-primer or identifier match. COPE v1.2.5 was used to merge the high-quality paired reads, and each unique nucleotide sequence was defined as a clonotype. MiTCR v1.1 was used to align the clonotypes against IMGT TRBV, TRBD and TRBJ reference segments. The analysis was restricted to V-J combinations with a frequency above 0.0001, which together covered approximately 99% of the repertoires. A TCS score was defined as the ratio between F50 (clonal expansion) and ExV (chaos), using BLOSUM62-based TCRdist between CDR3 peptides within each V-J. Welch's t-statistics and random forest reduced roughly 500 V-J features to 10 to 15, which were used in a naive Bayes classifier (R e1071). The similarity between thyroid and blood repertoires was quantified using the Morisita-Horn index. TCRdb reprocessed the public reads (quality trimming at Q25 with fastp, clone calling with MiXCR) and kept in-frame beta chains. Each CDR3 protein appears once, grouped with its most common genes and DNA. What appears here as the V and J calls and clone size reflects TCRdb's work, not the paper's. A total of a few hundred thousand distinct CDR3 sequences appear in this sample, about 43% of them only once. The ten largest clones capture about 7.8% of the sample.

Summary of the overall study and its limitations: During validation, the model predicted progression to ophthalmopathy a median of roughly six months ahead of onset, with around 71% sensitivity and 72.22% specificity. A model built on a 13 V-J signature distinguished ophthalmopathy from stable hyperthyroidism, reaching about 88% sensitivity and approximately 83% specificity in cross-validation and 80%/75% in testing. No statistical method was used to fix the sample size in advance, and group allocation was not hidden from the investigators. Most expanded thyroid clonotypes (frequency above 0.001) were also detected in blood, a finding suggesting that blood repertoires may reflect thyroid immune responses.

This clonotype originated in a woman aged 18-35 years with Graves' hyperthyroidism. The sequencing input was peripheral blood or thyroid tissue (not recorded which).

The DNA is TGTGCTGAACGGGACGGCGGACCCGGGGAGCTGTTTTTT. Protein translation: CAERDGGPGELFF. Recombination linked TRBV6-2 or TRBV6-3 to TRBJ2-2; the D call is tentative, TRBD1 or TRBD2, as each matches 5 bases. Measured from the cysteine to the phenylalanine, the CDR3 is 13 residues long. Only the CDR3 DNA is retained, 39 bases long and in frame from the first base. Sequences MNHEY (CDR1) and SVGEGT (CDR2) are obtained from the germline V gene.